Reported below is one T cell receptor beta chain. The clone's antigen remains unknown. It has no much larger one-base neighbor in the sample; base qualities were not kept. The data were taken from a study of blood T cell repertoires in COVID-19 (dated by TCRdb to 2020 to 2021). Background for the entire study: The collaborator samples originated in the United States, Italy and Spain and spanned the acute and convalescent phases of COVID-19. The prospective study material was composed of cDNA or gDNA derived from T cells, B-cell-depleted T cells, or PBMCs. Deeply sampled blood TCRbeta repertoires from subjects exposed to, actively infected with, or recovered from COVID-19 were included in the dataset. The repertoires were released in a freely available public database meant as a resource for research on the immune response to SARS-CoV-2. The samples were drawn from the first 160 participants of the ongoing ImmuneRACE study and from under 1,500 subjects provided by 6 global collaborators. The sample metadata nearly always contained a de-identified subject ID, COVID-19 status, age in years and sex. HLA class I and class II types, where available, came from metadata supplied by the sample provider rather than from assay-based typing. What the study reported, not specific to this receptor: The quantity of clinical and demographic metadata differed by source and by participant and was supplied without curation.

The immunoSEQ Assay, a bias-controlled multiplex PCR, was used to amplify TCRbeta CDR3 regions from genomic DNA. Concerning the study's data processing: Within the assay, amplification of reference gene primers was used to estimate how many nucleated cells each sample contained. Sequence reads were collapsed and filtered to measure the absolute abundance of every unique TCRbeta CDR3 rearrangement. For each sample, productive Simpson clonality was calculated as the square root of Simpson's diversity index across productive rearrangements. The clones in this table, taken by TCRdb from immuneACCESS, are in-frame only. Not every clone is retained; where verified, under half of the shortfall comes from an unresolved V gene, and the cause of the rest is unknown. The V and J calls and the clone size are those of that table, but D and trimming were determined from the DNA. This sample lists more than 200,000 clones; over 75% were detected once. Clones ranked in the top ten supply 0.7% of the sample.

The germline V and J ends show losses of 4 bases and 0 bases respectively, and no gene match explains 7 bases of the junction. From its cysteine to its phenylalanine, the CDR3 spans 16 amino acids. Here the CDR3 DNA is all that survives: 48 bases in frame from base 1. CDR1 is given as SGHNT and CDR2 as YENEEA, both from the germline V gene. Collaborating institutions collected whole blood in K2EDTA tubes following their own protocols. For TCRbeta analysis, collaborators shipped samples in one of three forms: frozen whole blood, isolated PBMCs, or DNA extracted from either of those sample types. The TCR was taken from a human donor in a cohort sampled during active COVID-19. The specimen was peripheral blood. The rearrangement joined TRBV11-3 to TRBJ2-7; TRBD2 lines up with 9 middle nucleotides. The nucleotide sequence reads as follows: TGTGCCAGCAGCTCAACCCTTAGCGGGAGCTCCTACGAGCAGTACTTC. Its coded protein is CASSSTLSGSSYEQYF.